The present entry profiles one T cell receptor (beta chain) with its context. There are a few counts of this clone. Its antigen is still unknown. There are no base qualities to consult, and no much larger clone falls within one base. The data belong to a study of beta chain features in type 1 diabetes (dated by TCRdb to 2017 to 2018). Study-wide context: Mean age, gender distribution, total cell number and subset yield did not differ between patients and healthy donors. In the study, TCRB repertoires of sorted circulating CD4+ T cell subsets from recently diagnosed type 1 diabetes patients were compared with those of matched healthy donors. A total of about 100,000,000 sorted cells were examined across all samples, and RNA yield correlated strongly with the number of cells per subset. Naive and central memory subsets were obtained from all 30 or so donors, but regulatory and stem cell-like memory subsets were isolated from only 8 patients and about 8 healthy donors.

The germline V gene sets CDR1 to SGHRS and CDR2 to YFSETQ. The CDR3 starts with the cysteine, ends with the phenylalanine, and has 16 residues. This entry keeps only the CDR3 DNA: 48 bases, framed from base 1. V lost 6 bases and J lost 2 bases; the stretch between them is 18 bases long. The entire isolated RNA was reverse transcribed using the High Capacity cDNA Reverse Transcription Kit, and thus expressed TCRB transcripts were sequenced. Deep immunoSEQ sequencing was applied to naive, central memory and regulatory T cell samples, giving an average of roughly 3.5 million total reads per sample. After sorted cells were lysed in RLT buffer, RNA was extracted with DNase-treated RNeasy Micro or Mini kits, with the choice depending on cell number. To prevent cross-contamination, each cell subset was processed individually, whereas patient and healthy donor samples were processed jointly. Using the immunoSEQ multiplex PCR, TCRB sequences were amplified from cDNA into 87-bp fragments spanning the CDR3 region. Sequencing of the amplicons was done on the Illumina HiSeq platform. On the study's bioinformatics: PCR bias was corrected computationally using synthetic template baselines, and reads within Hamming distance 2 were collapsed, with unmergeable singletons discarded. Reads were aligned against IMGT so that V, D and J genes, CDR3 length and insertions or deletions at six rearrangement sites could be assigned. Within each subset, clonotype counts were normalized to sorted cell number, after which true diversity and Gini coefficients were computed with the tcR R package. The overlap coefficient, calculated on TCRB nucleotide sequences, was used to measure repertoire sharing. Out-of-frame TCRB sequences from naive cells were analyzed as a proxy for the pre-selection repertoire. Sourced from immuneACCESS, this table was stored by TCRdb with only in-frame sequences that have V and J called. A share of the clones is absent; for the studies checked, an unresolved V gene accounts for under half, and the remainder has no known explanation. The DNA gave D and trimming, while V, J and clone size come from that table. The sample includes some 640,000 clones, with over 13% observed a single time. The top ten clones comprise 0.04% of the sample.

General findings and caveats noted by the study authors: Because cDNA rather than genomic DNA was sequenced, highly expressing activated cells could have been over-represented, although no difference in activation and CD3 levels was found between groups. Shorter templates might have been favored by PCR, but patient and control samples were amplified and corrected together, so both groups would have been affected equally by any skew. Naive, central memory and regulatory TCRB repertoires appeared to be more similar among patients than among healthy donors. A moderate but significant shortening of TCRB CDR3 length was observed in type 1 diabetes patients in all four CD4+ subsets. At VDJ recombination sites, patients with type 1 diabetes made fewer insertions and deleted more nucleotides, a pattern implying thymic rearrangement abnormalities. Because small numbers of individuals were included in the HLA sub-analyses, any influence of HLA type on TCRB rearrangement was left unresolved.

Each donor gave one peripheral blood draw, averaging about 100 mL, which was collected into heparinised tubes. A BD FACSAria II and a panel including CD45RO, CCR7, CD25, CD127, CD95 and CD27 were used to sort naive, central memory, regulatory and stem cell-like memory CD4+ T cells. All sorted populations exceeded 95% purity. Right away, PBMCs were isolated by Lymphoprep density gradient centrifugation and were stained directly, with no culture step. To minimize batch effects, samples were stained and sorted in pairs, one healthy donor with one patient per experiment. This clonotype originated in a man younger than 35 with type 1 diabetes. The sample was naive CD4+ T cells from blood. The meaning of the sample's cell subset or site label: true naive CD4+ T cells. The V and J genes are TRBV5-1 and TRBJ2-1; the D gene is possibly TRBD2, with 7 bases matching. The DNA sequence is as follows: TGCGCCAGCACGGTGGGGGCGGGAGTAACCTACAATGAGCAGTTCTTC. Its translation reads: CASTVGAGVTYNEQFF.